These 6 T cell receptor beta chains came from one sample sequenced in a study of metastatic and nonmetastatic thyroid tumors. MiXCR reprocessed the PCR reads for TCRdb. The sample shows tens of thousands of clones, about 17% of them seen only once. Each patient came to thyroid surgery without any prior treatment (of any kind). Specimen: blood. These receptor sequences come from a male donor with papillary thyroid cancer or a benign thyroid nodule (not recorded which). Some clones in this sample may be carry-over from other donors' samples.

With regard to this clone: An end of the junction differs from the germline gene, which may be a read error. J is TRBJ2-7 and V is TRBV20-1; possible D gene TRBD2, 6 bases. The CDR3 has 17 residues. The V gene's germline CDR1 is DFQATT and CDR2 SNEGSKA (reference sequence). The CDR3 DNA is TGCAGTGCTAGAGGGGTTAGCGGCGGTGCCCGCTCCCACGAGCAGTACTTC. Protein product: CSARGVSGGARSHEQYF.

This clone was counted only a few times. The chain carries TRBV28 and TRBJ1-2, with D uncertain. This CDR3 is built from 13 residues. Germline V gene sequence: CDR1 MDHEN, CDR2 SYDVKM. V was cut by 3 bases and J by 14 bases, with 19 bases left in between. The CDR3 sequence: CASSFRAASSITF. The DNA for the CDR3 is TGTGCCAGCAGTTTTAGGGCGGCCTCAAGTATTACCTTC.

V gene TRBV11-1 combines with J gene TRBJ2-1, with 7 bases identical to TRBD2. Per the germline V gene, CDR1 is SGHAT and CDR2 is FQDESV (reference sequence). CDR3 length: 15 amino acids. The V segment lost 5 bases and the J segment 0 bases; nucleotides outside the gene matches: 4. In nucleotides, the CDR3 is TGTGCCAGCAGCATGAGCGGGGTCTCCTACAATGAGCAGTTCTTC. Its protein product is CASSMSGVSYNEQFF.

In its sample, this clone was seen many times. The chain employs TRBV27 and TRBJ1-5; D unclear. Between the trimmed V and J ends, which lost 5 bases and 4 bases, there was a span of 18 bases. Germline assignment: CDR1 MNHEY and CDR2 SMNVEV (reference sequence). The CDR3 totals 16 residues. The DNA for the CDR3 is TGTGCCAGCAGTCAACCTGGGCCCCTCGGGAATCAGCCCCAGCATTTT. As protein: CASSQPGPLGNQPQHF.

This clone was counted many times. The chain is built from TRBV7-2 and TRBJ2-4, with TRBD1 matching 8 bases. Germline CDR1 reads SGHTA; CDR2 reads FQGNSA. The V and J ends lost 4 bases and 9 bases, in that order; junction bases with no gene match: 11. The CDR3 loop spans 15 amino acids. This CDR3 reads CASSSTTGGTGIQYF. CDR3 bases: TGTGCCAGCAGCTCAACAACAGGGGGTACGGGCATTCAGTACTTC.

This clone was detected ten times or more. The chain employs TRBV12-3 or TRBV12-4 and TRBJ2-5; D not resolved. V shed 0 bases and J shed 1 base, with 3 bases lying between them. The CDR3 is 13 residues long. The chain's CDR3 is CASSLAIQETQYF. CDR3 DNA: TGTGCCAGCAGTTTAGCGATCCAAGAGACCCAGTACTTC.